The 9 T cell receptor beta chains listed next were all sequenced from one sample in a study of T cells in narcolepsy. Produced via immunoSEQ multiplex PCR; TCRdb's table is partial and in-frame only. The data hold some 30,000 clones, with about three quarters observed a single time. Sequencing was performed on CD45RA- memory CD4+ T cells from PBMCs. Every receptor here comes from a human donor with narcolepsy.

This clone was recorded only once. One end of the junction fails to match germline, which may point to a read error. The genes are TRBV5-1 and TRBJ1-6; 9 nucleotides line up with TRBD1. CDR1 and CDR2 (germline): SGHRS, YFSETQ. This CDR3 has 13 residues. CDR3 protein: CASSWDRDSPLHF. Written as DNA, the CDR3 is TGCGCCAGCAGCTGGGACAGGGATTCGCCCCTCCACTTT.

Written as DNA, the CDR3 is TGTGCCAGCAGTCGACTAGCGGAGTTGGACAATGAGCAGTTCTTC. As protein: CASSRLAELDNEQFF. The chain has TRBV4-2 and TRBJ2-1, with TRBD2 matching 9 bases. V was clipped by 6 bases and J by 5 bases; unmatched bases: 8. The CDR3 sequence is 15 residues long. In germline, CDR1 is LGHNA, CDR2 YNFKEQ.

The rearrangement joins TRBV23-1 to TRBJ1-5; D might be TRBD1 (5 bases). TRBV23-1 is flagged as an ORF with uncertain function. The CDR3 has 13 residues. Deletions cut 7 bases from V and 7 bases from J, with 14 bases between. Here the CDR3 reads CASIHLRDQPQHF. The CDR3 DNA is TGCGCCAGCATCCATTTGAGGGACCAGCCCCAGCATTTT.

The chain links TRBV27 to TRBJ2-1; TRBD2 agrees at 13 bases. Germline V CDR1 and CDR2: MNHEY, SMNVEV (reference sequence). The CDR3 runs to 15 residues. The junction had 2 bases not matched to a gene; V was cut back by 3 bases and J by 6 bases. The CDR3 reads CASSLTSGGLNEQFF. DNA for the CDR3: TGTGCCAGCAGTTTGACTAGCGGGGGGCTCAATGAGCAGTTCTTC.

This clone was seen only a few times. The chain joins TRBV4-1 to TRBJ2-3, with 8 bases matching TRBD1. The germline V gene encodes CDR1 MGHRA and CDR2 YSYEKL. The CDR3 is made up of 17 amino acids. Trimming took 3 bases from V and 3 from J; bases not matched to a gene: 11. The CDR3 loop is CASSQVIGQGLTDTQYF. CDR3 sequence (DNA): TGCGCCAGCAGCCAGGTCATTGGACAGGGCTTGACAGATACGCAGTATTTT.

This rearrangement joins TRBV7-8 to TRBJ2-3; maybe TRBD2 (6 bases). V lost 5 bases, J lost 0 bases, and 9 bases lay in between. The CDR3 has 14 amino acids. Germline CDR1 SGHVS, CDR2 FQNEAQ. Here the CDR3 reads CASSVGGSTDTQYF. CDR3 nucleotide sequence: TGTGCCAGCAGCGTCGGGGGTAGCACAGATACGCAGTATTTT.

CDR3 region: CASSSLTSGNTGELFF. The DNA for the CDR3 is TGTGCCAGCAGCTCCCTGACTAGCGGAAACACCGGGGAGCTGTTTTTT. V is TRBV21-1 and J is TRBJ2-2; the table gives TRBD2 as D, unverified against the DNA. TRBV21-1 is a listed pseudogene. The CDR3 covers 16 residues.

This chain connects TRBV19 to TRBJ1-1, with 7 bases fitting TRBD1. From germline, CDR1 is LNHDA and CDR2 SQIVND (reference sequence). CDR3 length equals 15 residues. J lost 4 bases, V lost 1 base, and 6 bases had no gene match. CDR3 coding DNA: TGTGCCAGTAGTATAGGAACAGGGGCGGTCACTGAAGCTTTCTTT. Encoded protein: CASSIGTGAVTEAFF.

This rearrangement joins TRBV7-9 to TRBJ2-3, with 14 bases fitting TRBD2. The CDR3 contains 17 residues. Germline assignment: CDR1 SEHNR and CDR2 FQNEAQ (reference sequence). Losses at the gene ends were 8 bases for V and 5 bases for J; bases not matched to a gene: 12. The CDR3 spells CASRGLAGVNSKDTQYF. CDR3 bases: TGTGCCAGCCGGGGACTAGCGGGAGTTAATTCAAAAGATACGCAGTATTTT.